This is a list of T cell receptor beta chains from one sample in a study of shared clonotypes between healthy human individuals. Sequencing was performed with immunoSEQ multiplex PCR; in TCRdb, only in-frame clones are kept and a portion is missing. The data contain 2 million to 2.5 million clones, 80% to 95% of them singletons. Sequenced sample: naive CD4+ T cells from PBMCs. The receptors stem from a man younger than 35 in good health. Some clones in this sample may be carry-over from other donors' samples. The CDR3 runs from the conserved cysteine through the conserved F or W. Each record gives: V gene, clone size, D gene, J gene, CDR3 protein, CDR3 DNA. The D gene is left open where the match is weak. Size is stated for part of the rows, as once, few or many counts, or as a class when the clone is expanded.

TRBV28	-	-	TRBJ2-5	CASSSRNWETQYF	TGTGCCAGCAGTTCCAGAAATTGGGAGACCCAGTACTTC
TRBV14	-	-	TRBJ2-2	CASSQVSGFTGELFF	TGTGCCAGCAGCCAAGTCTCTGGGTTCACCGGGGAGCTGTTTTTT
TRBV6-6	-	-	TRBJ1-4	CASSYSREKLFF	TGTGCCAGCAGTTACTCTAGGGAAAAACTGTTTTTT
TRBV27	-	-	TRBJ2-7	CASSLRGREQYF	TGTGCCAGCAGTTTAAGAGGTAGGGAGCAGTACTTC
TRBV21-1	-	-	TRBJ1-5	CASSKLWSDSNQPQHF	TGTGCCAGCAGCAAATTGTGGTCAGATAGCAATCAGCCCCAGCATTTT
TRBV14	-	-	TRBJ2-3	CASSLLGLPSTDTQYF	TGTGCCAGCAGCCTTCTGGGGCTCCCTAGCACAGATACGCAGTATTTT
TRBV5-6	-	TRBD1	TRBJ1-2	CASSWDRGPNTF	TGTGCCAGCAGCTGGGACAGGGGTCCTAACACCTTC
TRBV28	-	-	TRBJ1-3	CASSLFPTGYRNTIYF	TGTGCCAGCAGTTTATTCCCGACAGGTTACCGAAACACCATATATTTT
TRBV7-8	-	-	TRBJ2-3	CASSLSWGSTDTQYF	TGTGCCAGCAGCTTATCGTGGGGAAGCACAGATACGCAGTATTTT
TRBV7-2	-	-	TRBJ2-7	CASSLGGRKIYEQYF	TGTGCCAGCAGCTTAGGGGGACGTAAGATCTACGAGCAGTACTTC
TRBV5-4	once	-	TRBJ2-1	CASSSNFQGTSYNEQFF	TGTGCCAGCAGCTCCAACTTTCAGGGAACTTCCTACAATGAGCAGTTCTTC
TRBV5-1	-	-	TRBJ1-3	CASSPFSDSGNTIYF	TGCGCCAGCAGCCCGTTTTCGGACTCTGGAAACACCATATATTTT
TRBV7-2	-	TRBD1	TRBJ2-7	CASSPDRVHEQYF	TGTGCCAGCAGCCCCGACAGGGTTCACGAGCAGTACTTC
TRBV7-8	-	TRBD2	TRBJ2-3	CASSLEGLGITDTQYF	TGTGCCAGCAGCTTAGAGGGACTAGGTATCACAGATACGCAGTATTTT
TRBV15	-	-	TRBJ2-2	CATSREASSGGELFF	TGTGCCACCAGCAGAGAGGCTAGCAGTGGCGGGGAGCTGTTTTTT
TRBV7-9	-	-	TRBJ2-1	CASSLTRSSYNEQFF	TGTGCCAGCAGTTTAACAAGAAGCTCCTACAATGAGCAGTTCTTC
TRBV19	-	TRBD1	TRBJ2-2	CATRDREGFGELFF	TGTGCCACCCGGGACAGGGAAGGATTCGGGGAGCTGTTTTTT
TRBV5-1	-	TRBD1	TRBJ1-5	CASSLEGGSNQPQHF	TGCGCCAGCAGCTTGGAAGGGGGCAGCAATCAGCCCCAGCATTTT
TRBV5-1	-	-	TRBJ1-1	CASSLALDPNTEAFF	TGCGCCAGCAGCTTGGCGTTAGACCCGAACACTGAAGCTTTCTTT
TRBV4-1	-	-	TRBJ2-4	CASSHPARGGGNIQYF	TGCGCCAGCAGCCACCCCGCCAGGGGCGGGGGAAACATTCAGTACTTC
TRBV30	-	-	TRBJ1-1	CAWGTGRTEAFF	TGTGCCTGGGGGACTGGAAGAACTGAAGCTTTCTTT
TRBV7-9	-	TRBD1	TRBJ1-2	CASSLVGGGVGGGYTF	TGTGCCAGCAGCTTAGTTGGAGGGGGCGTAGGAGGCGGCTACACCTTC
TRBV7-2	-	-	TRBJ2-7	CASSLAFEQYF	TGTGCCAGCAGCTTAGCGTTCGAGCAGTACTTC
TRBV9	-	-	TRBJ2-3	CASTYRGVETDTQYF	TGTGCCAGCACCTACAGAGGAGTGGAGACAGATACGCAGTATTTT
TRBV9	-	TRBD1	TRBJ2-2	CASSPRGLNTGELFF	TGTGCCAGCAGCCCCAGGGGGCTGAACACCGGGGAGCTGTTTTTT